These T cell receptor beta chains were read from a single sample in a study of T cells in Graves' hyperthyroidism and ophthalmopathy. MiXCR was run by TCRdb on the multiplex PCR reads, yielding one entry per CDR3 protein. The table lists fewer than 650,000 distinct CDR3 sequences, approximately 15% of them singletons. Sample: blood. Source of these receptors: a woman aged 18-29 years with Graves' ophthalmopathy. CDR3s include the opening cysteine and the closing phenylalanine or tryptophan. The D gene is left open where the match is weak. Clone size, where shown, is once, few, many, or a class for clones that have expanded.

abundance	j_gene	d_gene	v_gene	CDR3aa	CDR3nt
many	TRBJ1-5	NA	TRBV2	CASSEALWGDNQPQHF	TGTGCCAGCAGTGAAGCGCTATGGGGAGACAATCAGCCCCAGCATTTT
many	TRBJ2-7	TRBD2	TRBV12-3/TRBV12-4	CASSLLAGPYEQYF	TGTGCCAGCAGTTTACTAGCGGGACCCTACGAGCAGTACTTC
few	TRBJ2-5	TRBD1	TRBV25-1	CASSDLGGLETQYF	TGTGCCAGCAGTGACCTAGGGGGCCTGGAGACCCAGTACTTC
NA	TRBJ1-1	NA	TRBV6-5	CATDNTNTEAFF	TGTGCCACAGATAACACGAACACTGAAGCTTTCTTT
few	TRBJ2-7	NA	TRBV20-1	CSARDFTETSYEQYF	TGCAGTGCTAGAGATTTCACAGAGACTTCCTACGAGCAGTACTTC
many	TRBJ2-3	TRBD2	TRBV7-3	CASSVSGGWSTDTQYF	TGTGCCAGCAGCGTCAGCGGGGGGTGGAGCACAGATACGCAGTATTTT
NA	TRBJ1-6	TRBD1	TRBV27	CASMWTGHLNSPLHF	TGTGCCAGCATGTGGACAGGACACCTTAATTCACCCCTCCACTTT
many	TRBJ1-2	NA	TRBV2	CASSEGQNYGYTF	TGTGCCAGCAGTGAGGGTCAGAACTATGGCTACACCTTC
many	TRBJ1-5	TRBD1	TRBV12-3/TRBV12-4	CASSRQGSGGNQPQHF	TGTGCCAGCAGCCGACAGGGGTCTGGCGGCAATCAGCCCCAGCATTTT
many	TRBJ2-1	TRBD2	TRBV28	CASSLDSRGGSSYNEQFF	TGTGCCAGCAGTTTAGACTCGCGGGGCGGGAGCAGCTACAATGAGCAGTTCTTC
many	TRBJ2-1	TRBD2	TRBV7-9	CASSLGPRGTNEQFF	TGTGCCAGCAGCTTAGGTCCGCGGGGGACCAATGAGCAGTTCTTC
few	TRBJ2-3	TRBD2	TRBV27	CASSSPSGRTDTQYF	TGTGCCAGCAGTTCCCCTAGCGGGAGAACAGATACGCAGTATTTT
NA	TRBJ2-5	TRBD2	TRBV6-2/TRBV6-3	CASSYSTSESPQETQYF	TGTGCCAGCAGTTACTCGACTAGCGAGAGCCCACAAGAGACCCAGTACTTC
many	TRBJ2-3	NA	TRBV6-1	CASRLRVDSTDTQYF	TGTGCCAGCAGACTGCGGGTTGACTCCACAGATACGCAGTATTTT
many	TRBJ2-7	NA	TRBV7-9	CASSPRDLTYEQYF	TGTGCCAGCAGTCCCCGGGACTTAACCTACGAGCAGTACTTC
many	TRBJ2-1	TRBD2	TRBV20-1	CSARDRGASGSENNEQFF	TGCAGTGCTAGAGATCGGGGGGCTAGCGGGAGTGAGAACAATGAGCAGTTCTTC
many	TRBJ1-5	TRBD1	TRBV5-1	CASSLEGQGSQPQHF	TGCGCCAGCAGCTTGGAGGGACAGGGAAGTCAGCCCCAGCATTTT
NA	TRBJ2-3	NA	TRBV7-9	CASSLAGSYTDTQYF	TGTGCCAGCAGCTTGGCGGGATCTTACACAGATACGCAGTATTTT
NA	TRBJ2-7	NA	TRBV25-1	CANSVGNEQYF	TGTGCCAACAGTGTAGGGAACGAGCAGTACTTC
many	TRBJ2-7	NA	TRBV28	CASSAAAYEQYF	TGTGCCAGCAGTGCAGCCGCCTACGAGCAGTACTTC
many	TRBJ2-7	NA	TRBV7-8	CASSLSGDPGNYEQYF	TGTGCCAGCAGCCTAAGTGGGGACCCGGGAAATTACGAGCAGTACTTC
many	TRBJ1-2	TRBD1	TRBV6-2/TRBV6-3	CASTSPSGQSRLGYTF	TGTGCCAGCACTAGCCCTTCGGGACAGTCTAGACTCGGCTACACCTTC
many	TRBJ2-3	TRBD2	TRBV6-1	CASSYGLAEGDTQYF	TGTGCCAGCAGTTACGGACTAGCGGAAGGGGATACGCAGTATTTT
few	TRBJ1-2	NA	TRBV16	CASSQSYDPYGYTF	TGTGCCAGCAGCCAATCTTACGACCCCTATGGCTACACCTTC
NA	TRBJ2-7	NA	TRBV12-5	CASGLGDEQYF	TGTGCTAGTGGTTTGGGCGACGAGCAGTACTTC
NA	TRBJ1-3	NA	TRBV19	CATPTFSGNTIYF	TGTGCCACTCCAACATTCTCTGGAAACACCATATATTTT
NA	TRBJ1-4	NA	TRBV7-9	CASRAAHNEKLFF	TGTGCCAGCAGGGCCGCTCATAATGAAAAACTGTTTTTT